This T cell receptor beta chain comes out of a study of blood T cell repertoires in COVID-19. At the level of the study: T cells, B-cell-depleted T cells, or PBMCs supplied cDNA or gDNA.

TCRdb keeps only in-frame clones here, not all; method: immunoSEQ multiplex PCR. The table shows 150,000 to 200,000 clones, with about 79% occurring only once. The CDR3 is made up of 17 amino acids. The ends lost 3 bases at V and 5 bases at J; junction bases unmatched: 13. Germline CDR1 MGHRA, CDR2 YSYEKL. The specimen was peripheral blood. The chain has TRBV4-1 and TRBJ2-1; 7 bases align to TRBD2. This TCR came from a woman in her seventies with acute or convalescent COVID-19. The CDR3 DNA follows: TGCGCCAGCAGCCAGGGGAGGGCCAGCGAGATTAACAATGAGCAGTTCTTC. Translated: CASSQGRASEINNEQFF.